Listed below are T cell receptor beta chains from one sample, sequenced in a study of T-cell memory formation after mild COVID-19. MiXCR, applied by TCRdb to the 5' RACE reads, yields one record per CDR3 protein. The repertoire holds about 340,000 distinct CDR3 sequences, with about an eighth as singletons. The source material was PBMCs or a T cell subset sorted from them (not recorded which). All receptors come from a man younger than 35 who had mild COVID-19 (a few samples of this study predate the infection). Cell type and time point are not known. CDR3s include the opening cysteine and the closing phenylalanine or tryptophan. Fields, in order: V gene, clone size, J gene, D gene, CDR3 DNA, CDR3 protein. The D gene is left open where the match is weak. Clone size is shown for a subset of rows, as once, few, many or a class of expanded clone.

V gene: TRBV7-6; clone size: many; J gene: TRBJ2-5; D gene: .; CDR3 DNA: TGTGCCAGCAGCTTGATAGTAACAGAGACCCAGTACTTC; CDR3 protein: CASSLIVTETQYF
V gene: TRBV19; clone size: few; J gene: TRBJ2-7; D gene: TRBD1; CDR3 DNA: TGTGCCAGTAGTATAAGGCAGGGGGCGGTCGAGCAGTACTTC; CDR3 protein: CASSIRQGAVEQYF
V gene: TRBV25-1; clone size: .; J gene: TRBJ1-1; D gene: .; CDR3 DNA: TGTGCCAGCAGTGCCGACACGGCGGCCACTGAAGCTTTCTTT; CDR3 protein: CASSADTAATEAFF
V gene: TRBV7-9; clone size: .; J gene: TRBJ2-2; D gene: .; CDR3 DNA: TGTGCCAGCAGCTTAGCGATCGGGGAGCTGTTTTTT; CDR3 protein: CASSLAIGELFF
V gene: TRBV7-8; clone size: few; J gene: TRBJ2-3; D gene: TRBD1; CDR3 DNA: TGTGCCAGCAGCTTAGGGGACAGGATGACAGATACGCAGTATTTT; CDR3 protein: CASSLGDRMTDTQYF
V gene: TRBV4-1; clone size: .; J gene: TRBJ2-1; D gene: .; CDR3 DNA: TGCGCCAGCAGCCAGCGGGACGGATCCTACAATGAGCAGTTCTTC; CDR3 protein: CASSQRDGSYNEQFF
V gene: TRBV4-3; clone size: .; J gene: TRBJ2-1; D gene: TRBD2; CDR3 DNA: TGCGCCAGCAGCTCAGAAGGGAGGGCCTCTGGTGAGCAGTTCTTC; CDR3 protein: CASSSEGRASGEQFF
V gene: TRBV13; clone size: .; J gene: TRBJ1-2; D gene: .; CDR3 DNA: TGTGCCAGCAGCCAAGGCCTCGCCTATGGCTACACCTTC; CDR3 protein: CASSQGLAYGYTF
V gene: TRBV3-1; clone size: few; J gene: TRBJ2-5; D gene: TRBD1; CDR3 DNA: TGTGCCAGCAGCGTGACAGGGGGTGAGACCCAGTACTTC; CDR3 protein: CASSVTGGETQYF
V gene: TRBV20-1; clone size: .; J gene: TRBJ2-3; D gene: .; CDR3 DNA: TGCAGTGCTAGAGTGGCTCCGTTGGATACGCAGTATTTT; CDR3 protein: CSARVAPLDTQYF
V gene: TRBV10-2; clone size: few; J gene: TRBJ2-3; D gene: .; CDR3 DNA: TGCGCCAGCAGTGAGTCGTGGAAGCGGCAAGATACGCAGTATTTT; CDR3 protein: CASSESWKRQDTQYF
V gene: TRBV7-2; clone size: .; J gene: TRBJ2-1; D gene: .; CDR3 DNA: TGTGCCAGCAGCTTGAGAGATAATAAGCAGTTCTTC; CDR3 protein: CASSLRDNKQFF
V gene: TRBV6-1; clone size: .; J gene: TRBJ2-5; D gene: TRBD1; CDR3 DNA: TGTGCCAGCAGAGTAGGGGGACAGCAAGAGACCCAGTACTTC; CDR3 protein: CASRVGGQQETQYF
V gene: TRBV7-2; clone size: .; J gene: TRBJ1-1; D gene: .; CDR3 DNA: TGTGCCAGCAGCCTCTACAAGGACACTGAAGCTTTCTTT; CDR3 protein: CASSLYKDTEAFF
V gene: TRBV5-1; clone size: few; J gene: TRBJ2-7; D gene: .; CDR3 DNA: TGCGCCAGCAGCACCTACACAGGGAGCTCCTACGAGCAGTACTTC; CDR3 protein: CASSTYTGSSYEQYF
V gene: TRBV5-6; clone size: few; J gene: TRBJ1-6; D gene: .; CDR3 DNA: TGTGCCAGCAGCTTGTGGAAGGGAGACTCACCCCTCCACTTT; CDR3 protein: CASSLWKGDSPLHF
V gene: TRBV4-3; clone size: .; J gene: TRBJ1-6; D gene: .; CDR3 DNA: TGCGCCAGCAGCCAAGATTGGGACTATAATTCACCCCTCCACTTT; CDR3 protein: CASSQDWDYNSPLHF
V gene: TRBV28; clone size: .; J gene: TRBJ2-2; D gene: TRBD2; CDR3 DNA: TGTGCCAGCAGCACCTGGGGAGGGGACACCGGGGAGCTGTTTTTT; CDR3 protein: CASSTWGGDTGELFF
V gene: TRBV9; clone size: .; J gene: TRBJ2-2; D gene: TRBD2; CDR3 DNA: TGTGCCAGCAGTCGCCGGGGGGAGCCTCGGGGCGGGGAGCTGTTTTTT; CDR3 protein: CASSRRGEPRGGELFF
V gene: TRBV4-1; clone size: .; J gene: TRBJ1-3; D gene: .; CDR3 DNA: TGCGCCAGCAGCCAGGGTAGGTTGGGGCGAGCCTACGGAGACACCATATATTTT; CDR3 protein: CASSQGRLGRAYGDTIYF
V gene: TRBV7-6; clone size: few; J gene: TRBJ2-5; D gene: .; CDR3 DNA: TGTGCCAGCAGCCTTAGTGTCGGGGGCGGACAGACCCAGTACTTC; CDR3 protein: CASSLSVGGGQTQYF
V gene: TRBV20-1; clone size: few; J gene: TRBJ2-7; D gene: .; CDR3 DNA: TGCAGTGCTAGGGACTCCTACGAGCAGTACTTC; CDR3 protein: CSARDSYEQYF
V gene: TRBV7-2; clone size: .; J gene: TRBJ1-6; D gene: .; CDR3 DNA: TGTGCCAGCAGCTGGGACGGTAATTCACCCCTCCACTTT; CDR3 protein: CASSWDGNSPLHF
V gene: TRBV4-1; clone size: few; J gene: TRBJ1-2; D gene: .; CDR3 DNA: TGCGCCAGCAGTCCTAACGCTGTGACGGCCTACTATGGCTACACCTTC; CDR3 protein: CASSPNAVTAYYGYTF
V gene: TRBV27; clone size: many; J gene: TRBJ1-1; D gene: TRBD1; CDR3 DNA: TGTGCCACCTCTGCCCGGAAGGGGGCCATGAACACTGAAGCTTTCTTT; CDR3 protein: CATSARKGAMNTEAFF
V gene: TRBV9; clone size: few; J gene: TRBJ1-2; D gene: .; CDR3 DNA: TGTGCCAGCAGCATGGACGGGAACTCCTATGGCTACACCTTC; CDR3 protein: CASSMDGNSYGYTF
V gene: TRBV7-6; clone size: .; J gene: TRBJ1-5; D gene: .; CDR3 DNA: TGTGCCAGCAGCTTAGGCGGAGCAGGGGAGGGTCAGCCCCAGCATTTT; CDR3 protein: CASSLGGAGEGQPQHF
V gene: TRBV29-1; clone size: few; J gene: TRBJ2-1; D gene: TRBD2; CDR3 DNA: TGCAGCGTTGAACCCCGGCCTAGCGGGGGGGTCAATGAGCAGTTCTTC; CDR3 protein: CSVEPRPSGGVNEQFF
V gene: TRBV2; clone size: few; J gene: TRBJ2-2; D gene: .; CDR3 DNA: TGTGCCAGCAGTGAAGCGCTCAGTTACGGCGGGGAGCTGTTTTTT; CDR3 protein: CASSEALSYGGELFF
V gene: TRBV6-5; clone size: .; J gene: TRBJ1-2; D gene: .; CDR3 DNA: TGTGCCAGCCACGCCGGGAGGTATGGCTACACCTTC; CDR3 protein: CASHAGRYGYTF
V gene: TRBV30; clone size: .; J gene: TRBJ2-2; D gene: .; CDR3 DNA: TGTGCCTGGAGGGGGGGCGGGGAGCTGTTTTTT; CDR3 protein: CAWRGGGELFF
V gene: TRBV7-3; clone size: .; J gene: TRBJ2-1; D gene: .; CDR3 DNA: TGTGCCAGCAGCCCGAGGACGGGGAGTCGCGAGCAGTTCTTC; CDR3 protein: CASSPRTGSREQFF
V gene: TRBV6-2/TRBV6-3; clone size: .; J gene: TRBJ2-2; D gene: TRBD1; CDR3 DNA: TGTGCCAGCAGCAGGACAGGGTTGGGGACCGGGGAGCTGTTTTTT; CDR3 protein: CASSRTGLGTGELFF
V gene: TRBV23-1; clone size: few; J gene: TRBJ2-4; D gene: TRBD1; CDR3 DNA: TGCGCCAGCAGTCAACGGGACAGTCTAGCCAAAAACATTCAGTACTTC; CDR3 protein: CASSQRDSLAKNIQYF
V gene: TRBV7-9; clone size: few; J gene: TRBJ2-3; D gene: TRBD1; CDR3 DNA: TGTGCCAGCAGCTTGACAGGGGGCTACGCAGATACGCAGTATTTT; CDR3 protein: CASSLTGGYADTQYF
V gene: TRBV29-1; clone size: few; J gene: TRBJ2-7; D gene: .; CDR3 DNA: TGCAGCGTTGTCTTGCGACAGCACTACGAGCAGTACTTC; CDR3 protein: CSVVLRQHYEQYF
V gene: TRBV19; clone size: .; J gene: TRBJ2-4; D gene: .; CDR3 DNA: TGTGCCAGTAGCAACGGGGGCCTCTGGAACATTCAGTACTTC; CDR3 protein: CASSNGGLWNIQYF
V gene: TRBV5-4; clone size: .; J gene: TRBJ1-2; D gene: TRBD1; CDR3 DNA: TGTGCCAGCAGCTTGCCGAGACAGGGTTACTATGGCTACACCTTC; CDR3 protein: CASSLPRQGYYGYTF
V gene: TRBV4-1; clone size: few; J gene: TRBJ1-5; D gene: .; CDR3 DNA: TGCGCCAGCAGCCCTAGAGGGGATAGCAATCAGCCCCAGCATTTT; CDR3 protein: CASSPRGDSNQPQHF
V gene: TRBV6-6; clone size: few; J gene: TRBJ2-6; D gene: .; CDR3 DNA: TGTGCCAGCAGTTACTCGTGGGAAGCTGGGGCCAACGTCCTGACTTTC; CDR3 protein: CASSYSWEAGANVLTF
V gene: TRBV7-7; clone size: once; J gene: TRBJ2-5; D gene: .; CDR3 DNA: TGTGCCAGCAGCCCCGCTGTCGGCCAAGAGACCCAGTACTTC; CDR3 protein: CASSPAVGQETQYF
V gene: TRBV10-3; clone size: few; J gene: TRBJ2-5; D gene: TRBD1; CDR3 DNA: TGTGCCATCAGTCCCGGGACAGACGGTGAGACCCAGTACTTC; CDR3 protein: CAISPGTDGETQYF
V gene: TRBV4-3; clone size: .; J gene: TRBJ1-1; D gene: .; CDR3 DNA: TGCGCCAGCAGCCAAGCGGGGGGGCGGTCTGAAGCTTTCTTT; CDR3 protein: CASSQAGGRSEAFF
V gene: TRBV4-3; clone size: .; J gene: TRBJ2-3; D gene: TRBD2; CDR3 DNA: TGCGCCAGCAGCCAAGAATGGGCGGGGGGGAGCACAGATACGCAGTATTTT; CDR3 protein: CASSQEWAGGSTDTQYF
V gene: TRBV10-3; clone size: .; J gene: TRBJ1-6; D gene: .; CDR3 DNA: TGTGCCATCAGTGGGGAGCCAACTAATTCACCCCTCCACTTT; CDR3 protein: CAISGEPTNSPLHF
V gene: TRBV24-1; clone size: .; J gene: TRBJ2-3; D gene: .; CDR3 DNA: TGTGCCACCAGTGACCGCGGAGGAAACACAGATACGCAGTATTTT; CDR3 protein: CATSDRGGNTDTQYF
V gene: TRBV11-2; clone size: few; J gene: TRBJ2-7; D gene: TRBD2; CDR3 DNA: TGTGCCAGCAGTCGCGGACTAGCGGAGAGCTCCTACGAGCAGTACTTC; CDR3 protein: CASSRGLAESSYEQYF
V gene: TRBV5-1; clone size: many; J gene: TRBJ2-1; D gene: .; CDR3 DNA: TGCGCCAGCAGCTTTCAGGGGAATGAGCAGTTCTTC; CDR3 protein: CASSFQGNEQFF
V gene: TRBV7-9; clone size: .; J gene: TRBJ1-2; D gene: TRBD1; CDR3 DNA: TGTGCCAGCAGCTCCGTCACAGGGGTGGAAGGTGGCTACACCTTC; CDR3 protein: CASSSVTGVEGGYTF
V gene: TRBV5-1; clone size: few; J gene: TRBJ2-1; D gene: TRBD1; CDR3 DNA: TGCGCCAGCAGCTCAACCCCGACCGGGACAGGGGCCTGGAATGAGCAGTTCTTC; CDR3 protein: CASSSTPTGTGAWNEQFF
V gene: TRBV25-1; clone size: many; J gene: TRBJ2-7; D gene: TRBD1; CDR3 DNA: TGTGCCAGCAATGGGGGAGGACAGGGGCGGACGACCTACGAGCAGTACTTC; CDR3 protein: CASNGGGQGRTTYEQYF
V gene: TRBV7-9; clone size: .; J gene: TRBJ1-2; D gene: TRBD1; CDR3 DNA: TGTGCCAGCGAAGGGGGCTACTATGGCTACACCTTC; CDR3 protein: CASEGGYYGYTF
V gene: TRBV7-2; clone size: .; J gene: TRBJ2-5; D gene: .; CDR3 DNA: TGTGCCAGAAGCACACCCTGGAGAGGAGAGACCCAGTACTTC; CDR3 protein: CARSTPWRGETQYF
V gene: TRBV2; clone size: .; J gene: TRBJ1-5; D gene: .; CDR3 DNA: TGTGCCAGCAGTGAGGGGGTTACCAGCAATCAGCCCCAGCATTTT; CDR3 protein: CASSEGVTSNQPQHF